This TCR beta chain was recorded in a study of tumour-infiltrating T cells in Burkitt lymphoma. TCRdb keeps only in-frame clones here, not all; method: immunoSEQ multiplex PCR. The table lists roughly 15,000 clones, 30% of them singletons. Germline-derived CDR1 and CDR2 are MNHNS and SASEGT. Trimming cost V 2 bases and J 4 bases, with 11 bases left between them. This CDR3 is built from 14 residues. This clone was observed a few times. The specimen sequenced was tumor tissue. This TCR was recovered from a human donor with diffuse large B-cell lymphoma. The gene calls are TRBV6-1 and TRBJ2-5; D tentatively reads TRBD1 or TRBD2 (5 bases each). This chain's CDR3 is CASSEIGGRETQYF. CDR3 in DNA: TGTGCCAGCAGTGAAATTGGGGGTCGAGAGACCCAGTACTTC.